This T cell receptor (beta chain) emerged from a study of beta chain features in type 1 diabetes (dated 2018 in TCRdb). Looking at the study overall: Mean age, gender distribution, total cell number and subset yield were not different between patients and healthy donors. Naive and central memory subsets were obtained from all 30 or so donors, but regulatory and stem cell-like memory subsets were isolated from only 8 patients and roughly 8 healthy donors. Across all samples, around 100 million sorted cells were examined, and cell number per subset correlated strongly with RNA yield. In the study, TCRB repertoires of sorted circulating CD4+ T cell subsets from recently diagnosed type 1 diabetes patients were compared with those of matched healthy donors. What the research found in general, with its limitations: Type 1 diabetes patients showed a moderate but significant shortening of TCRB CDR3 length in all four CD4+ subsets. Sequencing cDNA rather than genomic DNA could over-represent highly expressing activated cells, although activation and CD3 levels did not differ between groups. Because small numbers of individuals were included in the HLA sub-analyses, any influence of HLA type on TCRB rearrangement was left unresolved. The naive, central memory and regulatory TCRB repertoires appeared to resemble one another more closely among patients than among healthy donors. At VDJ recombination sites, type 1 diabetes patients had fewer insertions and more deleted nucleotides, which implies abnormalities in thymic rearrangement. PCR might favor shorter templates, but patient and control samples were amplified and corrected together, so any skew would affect both groups equally.

Each donor gave one peripheral blood draw, about 110 mL on average, collected into heparinised tubes. Using a panel that included CD45RO, CCR7, CD25, CD127, CD95 and CD27, naive, central memory, regulatory and stem cell-like memory CD4+ T cells were sorted on a BD FACSAria II. Every sorted population had a purity above 98%. Right away, PBMCs were isolated by Lymphoprep density gradient centrifugation and were stained directly, with no culture step. So that batch effects would be minimized, each experiment stained and sorted samples in pairs, pairing one healthy donor with one patient. Relative to germline, V is 6 bases shorter and J is 5 bases shorter, with 13 bases between their ends. The CDR3 spans 13 residues, from the cysteine through the phenylalanine. Only the CDR3 DNA is retained, 39 bases long and in frame from the first base. From the germline V gene (reference sequence), CDR1 is MNHNY and CDR2 is SVGAGI.

This clone was detected a few times. This receptor's antigen is unknown. The sample holds no much larger clone one base away, and base qualities are not on file. The entire amount of isolated RNA was reverse transcribed using the High Capacity cDNA Reverse Transcription Kit, so the sequenced TCRB transcripts were expressed ones. Deep immunoSEQ sequencing was performed on naive, central memory and regulatory T cell samples, with an average of roughly 3.3 million total reads per sample. Sorted cells were lysed in RLT buffer, and RNA was extracted using DNase-treated RNeasy Micro or Mini kits according to cell number. Each cell subset was processed separately to prevent cross-contamination, with patient and healthy donor samples processed together. TCRB sequences were amplified from cDNA with the immunoSEQ multiplex PCR, producing 87-bp fragments spanning the CDR3 region. Sequencing of the amplicons was performed on the Illumina HiSeq platform. The paper's data handling went like this. PCR bias was corrected computationally using synthetic template baselines, and reads within Hamming distance 2 were collapsed, with unmergeable singletons discarded. Reads were aligned against IMGT to assign V, D and J genes, CDR3 length and insertions or deletions at six rearrangement sites. Within each subset, clonotype counts were normalized to sorted cell number, and only after that were true diversity and Gini coefficients computed with the tcR R package. The overlap coefficient, calculated on TCRB nucleotide sequences, was used to quantify repertoire sharing. The table was pulled from immuneACCESS by TCRdb, which kept in-frame rearrangements only. Such tables lose some clones; where checked, under half of the loss comes from unresolved V genes, and the rest has no known cause. V and J calls and clone size are copied from that table; D and trimming were computed from the DNA. The sample table records almost 350,000 clones; around 9.7% of these occur just once. Around 1% of the sample comes from the top ten.

Here the chain combines TRBV6-6 and TRBJ2-5, with no reliable assignment of the D segment. Material for sequencing was central memory CD4+ T cells from blood. The TCR was taken from a man between 25 and 39 years old with type 1 diabetes. The CDR3 here reads CASSLFLWETQYF. The nucleotide sequence is given as TGTGCCAGCAGCCTATTTCTGTGGGAGACCCAGTACTTC.